The clone carrying this TCR beta chain was detected a few times. These data originate in a study of blood T cells in healthy people across ages. Alongside a J-beta primer mix, a sample-barcoded 5' primer served in a second PCR lasting about 6 to 11 cycles. Each CDR3 protein gets one entry after TCRdb re-called the 5' RACE reads with MiXCR. The data show approximately 1,700,000 distinct CDR3 sequences, about two fifths seen once. The V and J ends lost 11 bases and 0 bases respectively, with 10 bases between them. The CDR3 length is 13 residues. The germline V gene has CDR1 MNHEY and CDR2 SVGEGT. The sample was blood. The receptor's source is a human donor in good health. V usage is TRBV6-2 or TRBV6-3 and J usage is TRBJ2-2; D remains ambiguous. CDR3 nucleotide sequence: TGTGCCGCTGAGAATACGAACACCGGGGAGCTGTTTTTT. Encoded protein: CAAENTNTGELFF.